These T cell receptor beta chains were read from a single sample in a study of T cell repertoires in cytomegalovirus infection. TCRdb itself ran the reads through MiXCR, one entry per CDR3 protein. The table shows 230,000 or so distinct CDR3 sequences, with more than 15% occurring only once. Input material: CD8+ T cells from PBMCs. These receptors came from a human donor in good health (CMV status not recorded). Some clones in this sample may be carry-over from other donors' samples. CDR3s include the opening cysteine and the closing phenylalanine or tryptophan. A D gene is named only where the DNA matches it firmly. Size is omitted from some rows. Given values are once, few, many or a class for expanded clones.

j_call,d_call,v_call,clone_size,cdr3_aa,cdr3_nt
TRBJ1-1,NA,TRBV15,NA,CATSLPGGSDAFF,TGTGCCACCAGCCTCCCCGGGGGCAGCGATGCTTTCTTT
TRBJ2-1,NA,TRBV27,NA,CASSLSQVSDEQFF,TGTGCCAGCAGTTTATCCCAAGTCTCGGATGAGCAGTTCTTC
TRBJ2-3,NA,TRBV6-4,NA,CASARAASGDTDTQYF,TGTGCCAGCGCTAGAGCAGCCAGCGGAGACACAGATACGCAGTATTTT
TRBJ2-7,TRBD1,TRBV27,NA,CASSFGTGRNEQYF,TGTGCCAGCAGTTTCGGGACAGGGCGAAACGAGCAGTACTTC
TRBJ1-2,NA,TRBV2,many,CASSGGYGYTF,TGTGCCAGCAGTGGGGGCTATGGCTACACCTTC
TRBJ1-1,NA,TRBV7-9,NA,CASSFDTAEAFF,TGTGCCAGCAGCTTTGACACTGCTGAAGCTTTCTTT
TRBJ2-7,TRBD1,TRBV5-5,NA,CASSKGQGGDEQYF,TGTGCCAGCAGCAAGGGACAGGGCGGCGACGAGCAGTACTTC
TRBJ2-1,NA,TRBV5-6,few,CASSLVLAPNEQFF,TGTGCCAGCAGCTTGGTCCTAGCGCCCAATGAGCAGTTCTTC
TRBJ1-2,NA,TRBV14,many,CASSQDSLQGTNYGYTF,TGTGCCAGCAGCCAAGATAGTCTACAGGGCACTAACTATGGCTACACCTTC
TRBJ2-7,NA,TRBV7-9,many,CASSLKGGYEQYF,TGTGCCAGCAGCTTAAAAGGGGGCTACGAGCAGTACTTC
TRBJ2-3,NA,TRBV7-3,many,CASSLNPGASTDTQYF,TGTGCCAGCAGCTTGAATCCCGGAGCTAGCACAGATACGCAGTATTTT
TRBJ2-1,TRBD2,TRBV7-2,many,CASSLVFGQGTSGGYNEQFF,TGTGCCAGCAGCTTAGTTTTCGGGCAGGGGACTAGCGGGGGATACAATGAGCAGTTCTTC
TRBJ1-5,TRBD1,TRBV6-8,NA,CASSSAPTGANQPQHF,TGTGCCAGCAGCTCGGCCCCTACAGGGGCGAATCAGCCCCAGCATTTT
TRBJ1-5,NA,TRBV2,few,CASTESNQPQHF,TGTGCCAGCACAGAGAGCAATCAGCCCCAGCATTTT
TRBJ1-2,TRBD1,TRBV6-1,NA,CASRPGTGHDGYTF,TGTGCCAGCAGGCCCGGGACAGGCCACGATGGCTACACCTTC
TRBJ1-5,NA,TRBV6-2/TRBV6-3,few,CASMKPNSNQPQHF,TGTGCCAGCATGAAACCCAATAGCAATCAGCCCCAGCATTTT
TRBJ2-3,TRBD1,TRBV4-3,few,CASSESGTGWDTDTQYF,TGCGCCAGCAGCGAAAGTGGGACAGGGTGGGACACAGATACGCAGTATTTT
TRBJ1-5,NA,TRBV19,NA,CASSILDSDQPQHF,TGTGCCAGTAGTATCCTCGACAGTGATCAGCCCCAGCATTTT
TRBJ2-7,NA,TRBV7-9,many,CASSFGGSSYEQYF,TGTGCCAGCAGCTTTGGGGGAAGCTCCTACGAGCAGTACTTC
TRBJ2-1,NA,TRBV7-2,many,CASSVPAPGNEQFF,TGTGCCAGCAGCGTACCGGCCCCCGGGAATGAGCAGTTCTTC
TRBJ2-2,TRBD2,TRBV10-3,few,CAINRNAGTSTGELFF,TGTGCCATCAACAGAAACGCTGGGACTAGCACCGGGGAGCTGTTTTTT
TRBJ2-1,TRBD2,TRBV9,NA,CASSVVGGTSGGDEQFF,TGTGCCAGCAGCGTAGTAGGGGGGACTAGCGGGGGGGATGAGCAGTTCTTC
TRBJ2-3,TRBD2,TRBV10-3,few,CAISGPPSGGGGDTQYF,TGTGCCATCAGTGGTCCACCATCCGGCGGGGGGGGAGATACGCAGTATTTT
TRBJ2-7,NA,TRBV12-3/TRBV12-4,many,CASSLGPGVGSYEQYF,TGTGCCAGCAGTTTAGGCCCAGGGGTGGGCTCCTACGAGCAGTACTTC
TRBJ2-5,NA,TRBV20-1,few,CSARDWWNRGGETQYF,TGCAGTGCTAGAGATTGGTGGAACAGAGGAGGGGAGACCCAGTACTTC
TRBJ2-5,NA,TRBV6-2/TRBV6-3,NA,CASTYHKTQETQYF,TGTGCCAGCACCTACCATAAGACTCAAGAGACCCAGTACTTC
TRBJ2-5,TRBD1,TRBV7-9,many,CASSLVRDSQETQYF,TGTGCCAGCAGCTTAGTCCGGGACAGTCAAGAGACCCAGTACTTC
TRBJ2-1,NA,TRBV4-1,NA,CASSQAAGGTFNEQFF,TGCGCCAGCAGCCAGGCGGCAGGCGGAACTTTCAATGAGCAGTTCTTC
TRBJ1-1,TRBD1,TRBV10-3,few,CAISDPGQGNTEAFF,TGTGCCATCAGTGACCCGGGACAGGGGAACACTGAAGCTTTCTTT
TRBJ1-2,NA,TRBV7-8,many,CASSSRTANYGYTF,TGTGCCAGCAGCTCCCGGACAGCAAACTATGGCTACACCTTC
TRBJ1-2,NA,TRBV6-1,many,CASSSPGDRGYTF,TGTGCCAGCAGTTCCCCAGGGGATCGGGGCTACACCTTC
TRBJ1-1,NA,TRBV7-2,many,CASSLDLWYTEAFF,TGTGCCAGCAGCTTGGATCTGTGGTACACTGAAGCTTTCTTT
TRBJ2-3,TRBD1,TRBV7-2,many,CASSLGGQGALNTQYF,TGTGCCAGCAGCTTAGGTGGACAGGGGGCATTAAATACGCAGTATTTT
TRBJ2-1,NA,TRBV7-6,many,CASSLASPGQSRGGYYNEQFF,TGTGCCAGCAGCTTAGCCTCACCGGGACAGAGCCGAGGGGGGTACTACAATGAGCAGTTCTTC
TRBJ2-7,NA,TRBV7-9,few,CASSSLQRLEQYF,TGTGCCAGCAGCTCCCTTCAGAGACTCGAGCAGTACTTC
TRBJ2-3,TRBD2,TRBV28,NA,CASNLAGVAATQYF,TGTGCCAGCAACCTAGCGGGGGTAGCAGCTACGCAGTATTTT
TRBJ2-7,TRBD2,TRBV7-6,many,CASSPRIFERGAGVEQYF,TGTGCCAGCAGCCCCCGTATTTTCGAGCGGGGGGCCGGGGTCGAGCAGTACTTC
TRBJ1-1,NA,TRBV7-6,many,CASSPNGDNTEAFF,TGTGCCAGCAGCCCGAACGGGGATAACACTGAAGCTTTCTTT
TRBJ2-7,NA,TRBV7-8,many,CASSWTGVYEQYF,TGTGCCAGCAGCTGGACTGGGGTCTACGAGCAGTACTTC
TRBJ1-1,TRBD1,TRBV6-4,many,CASSDRGTEAFF,TGTGCCAGCAGCGACAGGGGGACTGAAGCTTTCTTT
TRBJ2-5,NA,TRBV14,few,CASSLLVGTRETQYF,TGTGCCAGCAGCCTTCTAGTCGGGACACGGGAGACCCAGTACTTC
TRBJ2-1,NA,TRBV5-1,few,CASSFTDSGSYNEQFF,TGCGCCAGCAGTTTCACAGACAGTGGGTCCTACAATGAGCAGTTCTTC